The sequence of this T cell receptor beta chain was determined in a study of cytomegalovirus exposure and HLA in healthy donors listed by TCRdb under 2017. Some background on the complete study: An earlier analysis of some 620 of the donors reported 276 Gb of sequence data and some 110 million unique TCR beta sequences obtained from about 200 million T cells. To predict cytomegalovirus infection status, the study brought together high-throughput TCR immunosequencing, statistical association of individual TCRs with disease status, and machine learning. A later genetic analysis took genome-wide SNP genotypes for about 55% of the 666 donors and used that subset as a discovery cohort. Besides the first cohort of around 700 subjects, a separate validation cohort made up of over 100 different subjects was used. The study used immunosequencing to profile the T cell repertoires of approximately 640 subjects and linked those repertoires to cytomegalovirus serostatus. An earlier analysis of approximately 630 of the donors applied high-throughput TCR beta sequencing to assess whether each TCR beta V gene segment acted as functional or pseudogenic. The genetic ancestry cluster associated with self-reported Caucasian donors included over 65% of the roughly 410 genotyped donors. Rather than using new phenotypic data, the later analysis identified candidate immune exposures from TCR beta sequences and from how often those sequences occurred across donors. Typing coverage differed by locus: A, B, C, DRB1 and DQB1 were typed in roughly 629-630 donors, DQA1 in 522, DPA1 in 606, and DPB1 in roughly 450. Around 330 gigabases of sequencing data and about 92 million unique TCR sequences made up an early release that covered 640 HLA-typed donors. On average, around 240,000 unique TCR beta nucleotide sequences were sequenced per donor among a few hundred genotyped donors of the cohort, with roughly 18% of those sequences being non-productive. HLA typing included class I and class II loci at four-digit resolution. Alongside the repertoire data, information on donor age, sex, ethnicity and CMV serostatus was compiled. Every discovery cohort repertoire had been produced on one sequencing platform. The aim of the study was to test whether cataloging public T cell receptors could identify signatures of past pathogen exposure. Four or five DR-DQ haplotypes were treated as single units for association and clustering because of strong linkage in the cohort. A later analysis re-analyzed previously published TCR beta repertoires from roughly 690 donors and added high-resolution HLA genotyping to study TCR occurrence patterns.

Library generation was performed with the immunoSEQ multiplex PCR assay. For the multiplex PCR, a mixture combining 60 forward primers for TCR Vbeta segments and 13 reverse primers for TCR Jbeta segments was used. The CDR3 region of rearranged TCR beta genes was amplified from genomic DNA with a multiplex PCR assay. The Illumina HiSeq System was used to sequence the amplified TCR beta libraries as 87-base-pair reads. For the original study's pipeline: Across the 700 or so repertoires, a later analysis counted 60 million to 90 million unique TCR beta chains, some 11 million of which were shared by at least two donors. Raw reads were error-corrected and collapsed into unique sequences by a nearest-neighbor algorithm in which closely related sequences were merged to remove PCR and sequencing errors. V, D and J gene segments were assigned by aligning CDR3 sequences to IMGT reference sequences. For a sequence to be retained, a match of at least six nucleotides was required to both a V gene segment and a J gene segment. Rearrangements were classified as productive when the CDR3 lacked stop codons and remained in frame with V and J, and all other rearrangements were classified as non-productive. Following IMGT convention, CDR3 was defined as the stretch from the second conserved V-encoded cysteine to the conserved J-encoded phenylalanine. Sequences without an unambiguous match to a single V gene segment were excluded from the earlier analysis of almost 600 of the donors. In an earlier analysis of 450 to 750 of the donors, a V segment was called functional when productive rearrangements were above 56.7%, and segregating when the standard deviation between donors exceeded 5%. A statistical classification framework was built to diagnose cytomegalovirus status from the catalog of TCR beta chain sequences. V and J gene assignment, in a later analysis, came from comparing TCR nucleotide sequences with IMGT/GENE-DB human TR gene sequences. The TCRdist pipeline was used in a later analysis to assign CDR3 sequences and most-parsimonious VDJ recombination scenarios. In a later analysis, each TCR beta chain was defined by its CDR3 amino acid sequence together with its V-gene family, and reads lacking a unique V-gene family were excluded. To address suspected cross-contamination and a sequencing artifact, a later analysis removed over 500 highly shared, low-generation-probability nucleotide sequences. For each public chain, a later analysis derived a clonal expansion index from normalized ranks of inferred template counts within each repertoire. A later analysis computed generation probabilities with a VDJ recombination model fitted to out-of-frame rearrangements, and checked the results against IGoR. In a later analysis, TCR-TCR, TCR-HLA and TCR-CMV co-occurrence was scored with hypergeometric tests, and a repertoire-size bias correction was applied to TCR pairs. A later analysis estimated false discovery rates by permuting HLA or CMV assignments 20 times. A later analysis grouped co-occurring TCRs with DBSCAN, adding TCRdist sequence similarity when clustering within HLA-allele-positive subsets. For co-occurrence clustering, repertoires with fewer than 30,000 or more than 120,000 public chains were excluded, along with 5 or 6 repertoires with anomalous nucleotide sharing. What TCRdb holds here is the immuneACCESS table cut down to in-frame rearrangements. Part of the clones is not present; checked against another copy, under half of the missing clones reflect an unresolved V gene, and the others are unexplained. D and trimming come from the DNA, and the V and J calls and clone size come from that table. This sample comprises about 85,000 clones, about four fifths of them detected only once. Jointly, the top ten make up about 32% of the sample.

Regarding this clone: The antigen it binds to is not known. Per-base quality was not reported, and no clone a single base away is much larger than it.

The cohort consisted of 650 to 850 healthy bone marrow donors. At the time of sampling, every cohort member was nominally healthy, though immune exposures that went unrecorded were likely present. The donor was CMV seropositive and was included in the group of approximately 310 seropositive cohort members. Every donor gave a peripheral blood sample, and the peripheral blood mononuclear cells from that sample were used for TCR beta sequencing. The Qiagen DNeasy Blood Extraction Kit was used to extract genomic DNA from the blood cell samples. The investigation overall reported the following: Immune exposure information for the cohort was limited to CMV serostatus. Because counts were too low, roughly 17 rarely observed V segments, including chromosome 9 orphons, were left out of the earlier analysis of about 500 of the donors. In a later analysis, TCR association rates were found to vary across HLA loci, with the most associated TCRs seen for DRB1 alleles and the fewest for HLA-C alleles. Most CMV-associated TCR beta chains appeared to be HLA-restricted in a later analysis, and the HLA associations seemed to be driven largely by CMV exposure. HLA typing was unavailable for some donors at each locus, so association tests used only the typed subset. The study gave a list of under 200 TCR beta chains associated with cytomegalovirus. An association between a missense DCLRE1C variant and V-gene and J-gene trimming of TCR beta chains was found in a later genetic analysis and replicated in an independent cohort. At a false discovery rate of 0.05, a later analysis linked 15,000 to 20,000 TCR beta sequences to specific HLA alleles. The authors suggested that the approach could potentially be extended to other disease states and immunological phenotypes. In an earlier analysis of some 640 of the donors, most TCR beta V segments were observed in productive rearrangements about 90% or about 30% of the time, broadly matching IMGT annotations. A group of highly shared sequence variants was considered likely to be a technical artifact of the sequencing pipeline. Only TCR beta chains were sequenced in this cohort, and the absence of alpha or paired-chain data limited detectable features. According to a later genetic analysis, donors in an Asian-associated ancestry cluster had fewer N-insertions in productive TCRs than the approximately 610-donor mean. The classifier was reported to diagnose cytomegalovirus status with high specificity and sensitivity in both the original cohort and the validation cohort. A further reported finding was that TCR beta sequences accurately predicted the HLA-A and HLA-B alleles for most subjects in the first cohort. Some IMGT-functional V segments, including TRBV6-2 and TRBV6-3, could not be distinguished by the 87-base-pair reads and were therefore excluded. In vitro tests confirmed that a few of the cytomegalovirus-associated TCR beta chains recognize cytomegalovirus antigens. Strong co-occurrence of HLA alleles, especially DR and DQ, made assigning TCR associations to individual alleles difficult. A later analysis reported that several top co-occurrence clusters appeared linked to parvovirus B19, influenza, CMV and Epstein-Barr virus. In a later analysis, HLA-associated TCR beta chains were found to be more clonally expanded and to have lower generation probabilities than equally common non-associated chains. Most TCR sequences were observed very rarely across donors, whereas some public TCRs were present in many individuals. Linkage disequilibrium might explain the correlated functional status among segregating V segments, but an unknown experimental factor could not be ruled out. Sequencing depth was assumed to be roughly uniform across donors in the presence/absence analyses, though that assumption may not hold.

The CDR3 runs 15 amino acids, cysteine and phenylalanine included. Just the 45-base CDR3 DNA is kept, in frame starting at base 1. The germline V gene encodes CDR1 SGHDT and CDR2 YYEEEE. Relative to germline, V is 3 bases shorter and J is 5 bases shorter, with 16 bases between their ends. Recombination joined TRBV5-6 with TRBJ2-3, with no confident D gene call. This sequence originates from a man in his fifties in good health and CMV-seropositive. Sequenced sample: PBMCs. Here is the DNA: TGTGCCAGCAGCTCTCTCAGAAAGACAAGAGATACGCAGTATTTT. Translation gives CASSSLRKTRDTQYF.